These 8 T cell receptor beta chains were sequenced from one sample in a study of shared clonotypes between healthy human individuals. TCRdb's table, derived via immunoSEQ multiplex PCR, lists solely in-frame clones and lacks some. The sample lists roughly 1,100,000 clones, 65% to 80% occurring once. The sample was memory CD4+ T cells sorted from blood. This sample's subset: CD45RA-negative fraction. Every receptor here comes from a man aged 18 to 29 in good health.

The J gene is TRBJ1-1, the V gene TRBV27; no firm D call. Trimming pared 7 bases from V and 3 bases from J, leaving 18 bases between. Germline loops: CDR1 MNHEY, CDR2 SMNVEV (reference sequence). The CDR3 loop spans 15 amino acids. CDR3 in DNA: TGTGCCAGCATGAGTTGGACCGGCGGGTACACTGAAGCTTTCTTT. It codes for CASMSWTGGYTEAFF.

This chain uses TRBV18 with TRBJ2-1; D is ambiguous. The CDR3 is 13 residues long. The ends were cut back, 1 base at V and 5 bases at J, with 6 bases in the middle. Germline V gives CDR1 KGHSH, CDR2 LQKENI. The DNA of the CDR3 is TGTGCCAGCTCACCACAGGGTAACAATGAGCAGTTCTTC. This sequence encodes CASSPQGNNEQFF.

The V gene is TRBV6-1, the J gene TRBJ2-7, with D maybe TRBD2 (5 bases). CDR3 length: 12 residues. Between the trimmed V and J ends, which lost 5 bases and 11 bases, there was a span of 16 bases. Germline values: CDR1 MNHNS, CDR2 SASEGT. The CDR3 protein is CASSQEGLSEYF. CDR3 coding DNA: TGTGCCAGCAGTCAAGAGGGCCTAAGTGAGTACTTC.

The gene calls are TRBV11-2 and TRBJ1-1, with D perhaps TRBD1 (6 bases). The V and J ends lost 4 bases and 11 bases respectively, with 14 bases between them. This CDR3 is built from 12 residues. Germline V gene lookup returns CDR1 SGHAT and CDR2 FQNNGV. CDR3 protein: CASSSQGPLAFF. The CDR3 DNA is TGTGCCAGCAGCTCACAGGGACCGCTGGCTTTCTTT.

V and J are TRBV5-6 and TRBJ2-5, with D perhaps matching TRBD2 (6 bases). The V gene's germline CDR1 is SGHDT and CDR2 YYEEEE. V lost 0 bases and J lost 2, with 11 bases in between. This CDR3 has 15 residues. The CDR3 nucleotides are TGTGCCAGCAGCTTGGAACCGGGACTTCAAGAGACCCAGTACTTC. Amino acid sequence: CASSLEPGLQETQYF.

This sequence joins TRBV18 and TRBJ1-5; 7 bases align to TRBD1. Germline values: CDR1 KGHSH, CDR2 LQKENI. The CDR3 extends over 16 amino acids. The J segment lost 3 bases and the V segment lost 2 bases, leaving 7 bases of the junction unmatched. The CDR3 DNA follows: TGTGCCAGCTCACCATCAGGGGGACCCCTCAATCAGCCCCAGCATTTT. Protein sequence: CASSPSGGPLNQPQHF. The full variable domain, in which reference TRBV18 and TRBJ1-5 provide the parts outside the CDR3, is NAGVMQNPRHLVRRRGQEARLRCSPMKGHSHVYWYRQLPEEGLKFMVYLQKENIIDESGMPKERFSAEFPKEGPSILRIQQVVRGDSAAYFCASSPSGGPLNQPQHFGDGTRLSIL.

V and J are TRBV5-1 and TRBJ2-5; D is ambiguous. The CDR3 is 14 residues long. Deletions cut 0 bases from V and 5 bases from J, with 11 bases between. Per germline, CDR1 SGHRS and CDR2 YFSETQ. The CDR3, as DNA: TGCGCCAGCAGCTTGGAGACGGTGAGGGAGACCCAGTACTTC. Encoded protein: CASSLETVRETQYF.

Comment on this clone: Other DNA sequences of this sample code for an identical CDR3. The chain links TRBV5-1 to TRBJ1-1, with D maybe TRBD1 (5 bases). The germline gives CDR1 SGHRS, CDR2 YFSETQ. This CDR3 comprises 14 residues. V lost 0 bases and J 2 bases, leaving 8 bases between the germline ends. This CDR3 is CASSLDRPNTEAFF. The CDR3 nucleotides read TGCGCCAGCAGCTTGGACAGGCCCAACACTGAAGCTTTCTTT.